This is a list of T cell receptor beta chains from one sample in a study of blood T cell repertoires in COVID-19. TCRdb keeps only in-frame clones here, not all; method: immunoSEQ multiplex PCR. Of approximately 300,000 clones listed, about 92% were seen once; the top ten hold less than 20%. The sequenced sample was PBMCs or T cells enriched from blood (not recorded which). The receptors originated from a woman aged 25 to 45 who had recovered from COVID-19. The CDR3 runs from the conserved cysteine through the conserved F or W. D genes are given only for firm matches. Clone size appears in some rows only: once, few, many, or a class for an expanded clone.

D gene: .
V gene: TRBV7-2
J gene: TRBJ1-1
clone size: .
CDR3 DNA: TGTGCCAGCAGCTTAGTGGGGGCGGGTAACACTGAAGCTTTCTTT
CDR3 protein: CASSLVGAGNTEAFF

D gene: TRBD2
V gene: TRBV7-8
J gene: TRBJ2-1
clone size: .
CDR3 DNA: TGTGCCAGCAGCGGGGGGGCCTACAATGAGCAGTTCTTC
CDR3 protein: CASSGGAYNEQFF

D gene: TRBD1
V gene: TRBV27
J gene: TRBJ2-7
clone size: .
CDR3 DNA: TGTGCCAGCAGTTTACGCCCGGGACAGGGCATATACGAGCAGTACTTC
CDR3 protein: CASSLRPGQGIYEQYF

D gene: .
V gene: TRBV11-3
J gene: TRBJ1-3
clone size: .
CDR3 DNA: TGTGCCAGCAGCTCCCGGGAGGCTGGGGGAAACACCATATATTTT
CDR3 protein: CASSSREAGGNTIYF

D gene: TRBD2
V gene: TRBV3-1/TRBV3-2
J gene: TRBJ2-2
clone size: .
CDR3 DNA: TGTGCCAGCAGGGGGACGGGACTAGCGGTTAACACCGGGGAGCTGTTTTTT
CDR3 protein: CASRGTGLAVNTGELFF

D gene: .
V gene: TRBV19
J gene: TRBJ1-5
clone size: .
CDR3 DNA: TGTGCCAGTAGTATCAGCCGGCGGCTGAATCAGCCCCAGCATTTT
CDR3 protein: CASSISRRLNQPQHF

D gene: TRBD2
V gene: TRBV19
J gene: TRBJ2-3
clone size: .
CDR3 DNA: TGTGCCAGTAGTATCGAGCGGGGCCTCACAGATACGCAGTATTTT
CDR3 protein: CASSIERGLTDTQYF

D gene: TRBD2
V gene: TRBV13
J gene: TRBJ2-2
clone size: few
CDR3 DNA: TGTGCCAGCAGCTTAGGAGGACTAGCGGGAGAAATGTTTAACACCGGGGAGCTGTTTTTT
CDR3 protein: CASSLGGLAGEMFNTGELFF

D gene: .
V gene: TRBV9
J gene: TRBJ1-2
clone size: once
CDR3 DNA: TGTGCCAGCAGCGTTCGGGACACGGGTCAAGGAGGCTACACCTTC
CDR3 protein: CASSVRDTGQGGYTF

D gene: TRBD1
V gene: TRBV6-5
J gene: TRBJ1-1
clone size: .
CDR3 DNA: TGTGCCAGCAGGAGAGAACAGGGGGCAGAAGCTTTCTTT
CDR3 protein: CASRREQGAEAFF

D gene: .
V gene: TRBV4-3
J gene: TRBJ2-7
clone size: .
CDR3 DNA: TGCGCCAGCAGCCAAGAGCTTGAGGGTTTGGGGGACTCCGCCCTCTACGAGCAGTACTTC
CDR3 protein: CASSQELEGLGDSALYEQYF

D gene: .
V gene: TRBV4-1
J gene: TRBJ2-7
clone size: .
CDR3 DNA: TGCGCCAGCAGCCACGCCGGGACTCCCGGCTACGAGCAGTACTTC
CDR3 protein: CASSHAGTPGYEQYF

D gene: .
V gene: TRBV7-8
J gene: TRBJ1-1
clone size: .
CDR3 DNA: TGTGCCAGCACCCTCCTCCTCGGGGGGCCCGGACCAGCTTTCTTT
CDR3 protein: CASTLLLGGPGPAFF

D gene: TRBD2
V gene: TRBV3-1/TRBV3-2
J gene: TRBJ2-3
clone size: .
CDR3 DNA: TGTGCCAGCAGCCAAGTTCCCCTCTTAGCGGGGAGCACAGATACGCAGTATTTT
CDR3 protein: CASSQVPLLAGSTDTQYF

D gene: TRBD1
V gene: TRBV30
J gene: TRBJ1-5
clone size: .
CDR3 DNA: TGTGCCTGGAGCCCGGGACAGTACAATCAGCCCCAGCATTTT
CDR3 protein: CAWSPGQYNQPQHF

D gene: .
V gene: TRBV7-9
J gene: TRBJ2-4
clone size: .
CDR3 DNA: TGTGCCAGCAGCTCCGCCCAGGGAGCCAAAAACATTCAGTACTTC
CDR3 protein: CASSSAQGAKNIQYF

D gene: TRBD2
V gene: TRBV27
J gene: TRBJ2-7
clone size: .
CDR3 DNA: TGTGCCAGCAGTCTGTTAGCGGGAGTAGACGAGCAGTACTTC
CDR3 protein: CASSLLAGVDEQYF

D gene: .
V gene: TRBV15
J gene: TRBJ2-5
clone size: .
CDR3 DNA: TGTGCCACCAGCATAGGGGTCCAAGAGACCCAGTACTTC
CDR3 protein: CATSIGVQETQYF

D gene: TRBD1
V gene: TRBV5-1
J gene: TRBJ2-5
clone size: .
CDR3 DNA: TGCGCCAGCAGCTTGGGGGCAGGGGGCAGGGAGACCCAGTACTTC
CDR3 protein: CASSLGAGGRETQYF

D gene: .
V gene: TRBV11-3
J gene: TRBJ2-3
clone size: .
CDR3 DNA: TGTGCCAGCAGCTCCAGCCGTTGGCGGATTCTCACAGATACGCAGTATTTT
CDR3 protein: CASSSSRWRILTDTQYF

D gene: .
V gene: TRBV6-5
J gene: TRBJ2-7
clone size: .
CDR3 DNA: TGTGCCAGCAGTCTGGACTCTTTCCTCTCCTACGAGCAGTACTTC
CDR3 protein: CASSLDSFLSYEQYF

D gene: .
V gene: TRBV7-9
J gene: TRBJ2-3
clone size: .
CDR3 DNA: TGTGCCAGCAGCCCCGGAACAGGAGGGGATACGCAGTATTTT
CDR3 protein: CASSPGTGGDTQYF

D gene: .
V gene: TRBV7-9
J gene: TRBJ2-7
clone size: .
CDR3 DNA: TGTGCCAGCAGCCCCCGCGGGGTCTACGAGCAGTACTTC
CDR3 protein: CASSPRGVYEQYF

D gene: .
V gene: TRBV11-3
J gene: TRBJ2-3
clone size: .
CDR3 DNA: TGTGCCAGCACGTCGGGGGTCACAGATACGCAGTATTTT
CDR3 protein: CASTSGVTDTQYF

D gene: TRBD2
V gene: TRBV11-2
J gene: TRBJ2-1
clone size: .
CDR3 DNA: TGTGCCAGCAGCAGAATTCCGGGACTAGCGGGAGGGCGGAATGAGCAGTTCTTC
CDR3 protein: CASSRIPGLAGGRNEQFF

D gene: .
V gene: TRBV7-9
J gene: TRBJ1-4
clone size: .
CDR3 DNA: TGTGCCAGCAGCTTAGGGTCGGGGTTTAATGAAAAACTGTTTTTT
CDR3 protein: CASSLGSGFNEKLFF

D gene: TRBD1
V gene: TRBV5-6
J gene: TRBJ2-1
clone size: .
CDR3 DNA: TGTGCCAGCAGCTCAGACAGGGCAGGGCGGGAGCAGTTCTTC
CDR3 protein: CASSSDRAGREQFF

D gene: .
V gene: TRBV19
J gene: TRBJ1-1
clone size: once
CDR3 DNA: TGTGCCAGTAGTATCCGAGCGAACACTGAAGCTTTCTTT
CDR3 protein: CASSIRANTEAFF

D gene: .
V gene: TRBV7-2
J gene: TRBJ1-5
clone size: .
CDR3 DNA: TGTGCCAGCAGCCCAGGGGTTCGTCAGCCCCAGCATTTT
CDR3 protein: CASSPGVRQPQHF

D gene: .
V gene: TRBV19
J gene: TRBJ2-1
clone size: .
CDR3 DNA: TGTGCCAGTAGTATAGCTGGGACTTTAGTAGATGAGCAGTTCTTC
CDR3 protein: CASSIAGTLVDEQFF

D gene: .
V gene: TRBV18
J gene: TRBJ2-1
clone size: .
CDR3 DNA: TGTGCCAGCTCACCAGGGGAAGGGGTTTTCAATGAGCAGTTCTTC
CDR3 protein: CASSPGEGVFNEQFF

D gene: TRBD2
V gene: TRBV19
J gene: TRBJ2-5
clone size: .
CDR3 DNA: TGTGCCAGTAGTGAGGGACTAGCATGGACCCAGTACTTC
CDR3 protein: CASSEGLAWTQYF

D gene: .
V gene: TRBV18
J gene: TRBJ1-4
clone size: .
CDR3 DNA: TGTGCCAGCTCGGAGGGATGGACTAATGAAAAACTGTTTTTT
CDR3 protein: CASSEGWTNEKLFF

D gene: .
V gene: TRBV4-3
J gene: TRBJ1-2
clone size: .
CDR3 DNA: TGCGCCAGCAGCCAAGATCGAGACTCGAGCGCAGGGATGTACTACACCTTC
CDR3 protein: CASSQDRDSSAGMYYTF

D gene: TRBD1
V gene: TRBV28
J gene: TRBJ1-2
clone size: once
CDR3 DNA: TGTGCCAGCAGTCACCGGGACAGGGCCGACTATGGCTACACCTTC
CDR3 protein: CASSHRDRADYGYTF

D gene: TRBD1
V gene: TRBV24-1
J gene: TRBJ2-3
clone size: .
CDR3 DNA: TGTGCCACCAGTGAACCCCAGGGGGCTGGCACAGATACGCAGTATTTT
CDR3 protein: CATSEPQGAGTDTQYF

D gene: TRBD2
V gene: TRBV4-2
J gene: TRBJ2-7
clone size: .
CDR3 DNA: TGTGCCAGCAGCCAAGATAGCGGGAGCAGGTCCTACGAGCAGTACTTC
CDR3 protein: CASSQDSGSRSYEQYF

D gene: .
V gene: TRBV28
J gene: TRBJ1-5
clone size: once
CDR3 DNA: TGTGCCAGCAGTTTTCGATCGGTAAATTATCAGCCCCAGCATTTT
CDR3 protein: CASSFRSVNYQPQHF

D gene: TRBD1
V gene: TRBV30
J gene: TRBJ2-2
clone size: .
CDR3 DNA: TGTGCCTGGAGCCTTACCCTTATCGCGACAGGGCTGGCCGGGGAGCTGTTTTTT
CDR3 protein: CAWSLTLIATGLAGELFF

D gene: .
V gene: TRBV27
J gene: TRBJ1-1
clone size: .
CDR3 DNA: TGTGCCAGCAGAAAATGGGGGCGCGAGGACACTGAAGCTTTCTTT
CDR3 protein: CASRKWGREDTEAFF

D gene: .
V gene: TRBV28
J gene: TRBJ1-5
clone size: .
CDR3 DNA: TGTGCCAGCAGTCAAAGGGGCAGGGATAGCAATCAGCCCCAGCATTTT
CDR3 protein: CASSQRGRDSNQPQHF

D gene: .
V gene: TRBV6-5
J gene: TRBJ1-1
clone size: .
CDR3 DNA: TGTGCCAGCAGTTACTCGAACTTGTTCACTGAAGCTTTCTTT
CDR3 protein: CASSYSNLFTEAFF

D gene: .
V gene: TRBV12-3/TRBV12-4
J gene: TRBJ1-1
clone size: .
CDR3 DNA: TGTGCCAGCTCACAACAGGTTAACACTGAAGCTTTCTTT
CDR3 protein: CASSQQVNTEAFF

D gene: TRBD1
V gene: TRBV28
J gene: TRBJ2-1
clone size: .
CDR3 DNA: TGTGCCAGCAGTTCATCCGGGACAGCCCAATACAATGAGCAGTTCTTC
CDR3 protein: CASSSSGTAQYNEQFF

D gene: TRBD2
V gene: TRBV5-1
J gene: TRBJ2-7
clone size: .
CDR3 DNA: TGCGCCAGCAGCTTGGTATCTAGCGGGAGCCGGGGGGCGTGGGAGCAGTACTTC
CDR3 protein: CASSLVSSGSRGAWEQYF

D gene: .
V gene: TRBV20-1
J gene: TRBJ2-7
clone size: .
CDR3 DNA: TGCAGTGCTAGTTACCGACGACGGACTGTCTACGAGCAGTACTTC
CDR3 protein: CSASYRRRTVYEQYF